These T cell receptor beta chains were read from a single sample in a study of neurological immune-mediated disorders. TCRdb processed the 5' RACE reads anew with MiXCR; each CDR3 protein has one entry. Of around 26,000 distinct CDR3 sequences in the sample, 6.6% were seen once. Specimen: PBMCs. Receptors were obtained from a woman between 50 and 59 years old in good health. CDR3s include the opening cysteine and the closing phenylalanine or tryptophan. The D gene is left open where the match is weak. Not all rows give a size; the values are once, few, many and, for expanded clones, a class.

V,size,D,J,DNA,CDR3
TRBV3-1,many,TRBD2,TRBJ2-3,TGTTCCACTAGCGGGGGGGCCGAAGATACGCAGTATTTT,CSTSGGAEDTQYF
TRBV20-1,many,TRBD2,TRBJ2-1,TGCAGTCCTTGGACTAGCAGATCTTACAATGAGCAGTTCTTC,CSPWTSRSYNEQFF
TRBV20-1,many,TRBD2,TRBJ2-1,TGCAGTGCTAAAAATAGCGGGGGCTCCTACAATGAGCAGTTCTTC,CSAKNSGGSYNEQFF
TRBV20-1,many,TRBD1,TRBJ2-2,TGCAGTGCTGGGACAGGGTGGGACACCGGGGAGCTGTTTTTT,CSAGTGWDTGELFF
TRBV20-1,many,TRBD1,TRBJ2-5,TGCAGTGCTAGAGGCCCGGACAGGGGAGAGACCCAGTACTTC,CSARGPDRGETQYF
TRBV20-1,many,.,TRBJ2-3,TGCAGTGCTAGGGCTCCTGCCTTCACAGATACGCAGTATTTT,CSARAPAFTDTQYF
TRBV20-1,many,TRBD1,TRBJ1-4,TGCAGTGCTAGGACAGGGATTAATGAAAAACTGTTTTTT,CSARTGINEKLFF
TRBV18,many,.,TRBJ2-5,TGTGCCAGCTCACTTCTAAGAGGAGGAGGAGAGACCCAGTACTTC,CASSLLRGGGETQYF
TRBV11-2,many,TRBD1,TRBJ2-3,TGTGCCAGCAGCTTAACAGGGGGACTGACAGATACGCAGTATTTT,CASSLTGGLTDTQYF
TRBV10-3,.,TRBD1,TRBJ2-3,TGTGCCATCAGTCGCGGGGGACAGGGATCAGATACGCAGTATTTT,CAISRGGQGSDTQYF
TRBV7-2,many,TRBD2,TRBJ2-3,TGTGCCAGCAGAACTCCGGGACTAGCGGGGGGGGCTGGTACGCAGTATTTT,CASRTPGLAGGAGTQYF
TRBV4-3,many,TRBD1,TRBJ1-6,TGCGCCAGCAGCCAGAGGACAGGGGTGTCACCCCTCCACTTT,CASSQRTGVSPLHF
TRBV14,many,.,TRBJ1-1,TGTGCCAGCAGCCTCGACATGGTAAAAGCTTTCTTT,CASSLDMVKAFF
TRBV30,.,.,TRBJ2-5,TGTGCCTGGAGTTTGGCAGGGCGTGGAGAGACCCAGTACTTC,CAWSLAGRGETQYF
TRBV7-2,many,.,TRBJ2-1,TGTGCCAGCAGCTCGCGGGGTTCCTTCAACAATGAGCAGTTCTTC,CASSSRGSFNNEQFF
TRBV14,few,TRBD1,TRBJ2-7,TGTGCCAGCAGCCAAGATCCGGCAGGGGGCTACGAGCAGTACTTC,CASSQDPAGGYEQYF
TRBV5-1,many,.,TRBJ2-5,TGCGCCAGCAGCTTGGGGCGGGGAAACCAAGAGACCCAGTACTTC,CASSLGRGNQETQYF
TRBV27,many,.,TRBJ1-1,TGTGCCAGCAGCCTGCAGTGGGGGCGGGGGACTGAAGCTTTCTTT,CASSLQWGRGTEAFF
TRBV20-1,many,TRBD1,TRBJ2-7,TGCAGTGCTAGAGACAGGGGGCAAAACTACGAGCAGTACTTC,CSARDRGQNYEQYF
TRBV20-1,many,.,TRBJ2-5,TGCAGTGCTATGGCGTCCCAAGAGACCCAGTACTTC,CSAMASQETQYF
TRBV7-3,.,TRBD2,TRBJ2-5,TGTGCCAGCAGCCCCCAGGGGACTAGCGGGTGCCAAGAGACCCAGTACTTC,CASSPQGTSGCQETQYF
TRBV4-3,many,.,TRBJ1-4,TGCGCCAGCAGCCAGGCGACAGGACAAAATGAAAAACTGTTTTTT,CASSQATGQNEKLFF
TRBV10-3,many,TRBD1,TRBJ1-2,TGTGCCATCACCTTGGACAGGTCGACACCCGAGGGGAACTATGGCTACACCTTC,CAITLDRSTPEGNYGYTF
TRBV5-1,.,.,TRBJ2-1,.,CASSFYICSARDSGSSYNEQFF
TRBV20-1,many,TRBD2,TRBJ2-3,TGCAGTGCTAGAGCACTAGCGGGAGTCGGCACAGATACGCAGTATTTT,CSARALAGVGTDTQYF
TRBV25-1,many,TRBD2,TRBJ2-5,TGTGCCAGCACCCATAGCGGGGGCGGAGAGACCCAGTACTTC,CASTHSGGGETQYF
TRBV7-6,many,.,TRBJ2-6,TGTGCCAGCAGCTTAGCAGGGGTTGGGGCCAACGTCCTGACTTTC,CASSLAGVGANVLTF
TRBV20-1,many,.,TRBJ2-7,TGCAGTGCTAGAGATCTTGGCGGGTTGGGCTCCTACGAGCAGTACTTC,CSARDLGGLGSYEQYF
TRBV7-9,many,.,TRBJ2-6,TGTGCCAGCAGCTACATGGGCGGGGACCGACCTGGGGCCAACGTCCTGACTTTC,CASSYMGGDRPGANVLTF
TRBV28,many,.,TRBJ1-5,TGTGCCAGCAGACTTCCGGGGGAGGGTCAGCCCCAGCATTTT,CASRLPGEGQPQHF
TRBV20-1,many,.,TRBJ1-5,TGCAGTGCTTCAGTCATCGGGTATAGCAATCAGCCCCAGCATTTT,CSASVIGYSNQPQHF
TRBV10-3,many,TRBD1,TRBJ1-6,TGTGCCATCAAGAGAGACAGGGCGGCATCACCCCTCCACTTT,CAIKRDRAASPLHF
TRBV7-3,many,.,TRBJ2-3,TGTGCCAGCAGCACCCAGGGGCTAAGCACAGATACGCAGTATTTT,CASSTQGLSTDTQYF
TRBV20-1,.,.,TRBJ1-1,TGCAGTGCTAGACGGGATTCGGACACTGAAGCTTTCTTT,CSARRDSDTEAFF
TRBV4-3,many,TRBD2,TRBJ2-3,TGCGCCAGCAGCCGAATAGCGGGAGTCTCAGATACGCAGTATTTT,CASSRIAGVSDTQYF
TRBV18,many,TRBD1,TRBJ2-3,TGTGCCAGCGTCCGGGACAGGGGAAGGGATACGCAGTATTTT,CASVRDRGRDTQYF
TRBV28,many,.,TRBJ2-7,TGTGCCAGCAGACCCGATGGGGTGCGGTACGAGCAGTACTTC,CASRPDGVRYEQYF
TRBV6-2/TRBV6-3,many,TRBD1,TRBJ1-1,TGTGCCAGCAGAACCGGGACAGGGAACACTGAAGCTTTCTTT,CASRTGTGNTEAFF
TRBV20-1,many,TRBD2,TRBJ2-7,TGCAGTGCTGCCACTAGCGGTACCTACGAGCAGTACTTC,CSAATSGTYEQYF
TRBV6-1,many,.,TRBJ2-2,TGTGCCAGCGGGAGGACGACCGGGGAGCTGTTTTTT,CASGRTTGELFF
TRBV20-1,.,.,TRBJ1-6,TGCAGTGCTAGAGATTATTCCACAAAGAATTCACCCCTCCACTTT,CSARDYSTKNSPLHF
TRBV10-3,many,TRBD2,TRBJ2-1,TGTGCCATCACCCTCGAGCGGGACTACTCCTACAATGAGCAGTTCTTC,CAITLERDYSYNEQFF